These 22 T cell receptor beta chains came from one sample sequenced in a study of cytomegalovirus exposure and HLA in healthy donors. With 60 Vbeta and 13 Jbeta primers, the PCR was carried out. Clones were sequenced by immunoSEQ multiplex PCR, and TCRdb holds only the in-frame ones, with some missing. The sample has around 50,000 clones, 80% seen once. The sample consisted of PBMCs. The receptors stem from a man aged 25-45 years in good health and CMV-seropositive.

V is TRBV6-5 and J is TRBJ2-5; maybe TRBD1 (5 bases). The length of the CDR3 is 15 residues. Looked up from germline, CDR1 is MNHEY and CDR2 is SVGAGI. V was pared by 5 bases and J by 5 bases, with 18 bases between. CDR3 nucleotides: TGTGCCAGCAGTGGCGACAGCTGGGATTTCGAGACCCAGTACTTC. It specifies CASSGDSWDFETQYF.

The rearrangement joins TRBV28 to TRBJ1-1; D remains unclear. The CDR3 is 15 residues long. The V end lost 2 bases, the J end lost 1 base, and 11 bases lay between the germline ends. The germline CDR1 and CDR2 sequences are MDHEN and SYDVKM. The CDR3 region is CASSLPSPGNTEAFF. DNA for the CDR3: TGTGCCAGCAGTTTACCCTCTCCCGGGAACACTGAAGCTTTCTTT.

This clone was counted between two and nine times. V and J are TRBV6-4 and TRBJ2-1; TRBD1 aligns across 7 bases. The length of the CDR3 is 13 residues. CDR1 and CDR2 from the germline V gene are MRHNA and SNTAGT. The ends lost 6 bases at V and 8 bases at J; junction bases unmatched: 7. CDR3 in DNA: TGTGCCAGCAGCGTACAGGGGTTTGATGAGCAGTTCTTC. It translates to CASSVQGFDEQFF.

The chain is built from TRBV7-3 and TRBJ2-1; TRBD2 matches at 9 bases. The germline CDR1 and CDR2 sequences are SGHTA and FQGTGA. The CDR3 contains 14 residues. Losses at the gene ends were 3 bases for V and 8 bases for J; bases not matched to a gene: 5. CDR3 nucleotides: TGTGCCAGCAGCTTGGGACTAGCCCACGATGAGCAGTTCTTC. Translation: CASSLGLAHDEQFF.

J is TRBJ1-6 and V is TRBV5-6; perhaps TRBD1 as D (6 bases). Trimming pared 0 bases from V and 5 bases from J, leaving 6 bases between. CDR3 size: 14 residues. Looked up from germline, CDR1 is SGHDT and CDR2 is YYEEEE. CDR3 nucleotides: TGTGCCAGCAGCTTGGGACAGGATAATTCACCCCTCCACTTT. The encoded protein is CASSLGQDNSPLHF.

The genes are TRBV6-5 and TRBJ1-2; 7 positions match TRBD1. CDR1 is MNHEY, CDR2 SVGAGI, per germline. The CDR3 contains 13 residues. Trimming removed 4 bases from V and 8 bases from J; junction bases left unmatched: 7. CDR3 nucleotide sequence: TGTGCCAGCAGTTTAAACAGGGGAGACGGCTACACCTTC. It specifies CASSLNRGDGYTF.

The rearrangement joins TRBV7-6 to TRBJ2-1, with 7 nucleotides matching TRBD1. CDR1 and CDR2 (germline): SGHVS, FNYEAQ. The CDR3 has 16 residues. With 5 bases clipped from V and 4 bases from J, the junction kept 11 bases outside the gene matches. The CDR3, as DNA: TGTGCCAGCAGCCCCCGGACAGGAGAGAAGTACAATGAGCAGTTCTTC. Translated: CASSPRTGEKYNEQFF.

This rearrangement joins TRBV27 to TRBJ2-5; D is undetermined. The V end lost 4 bases, the J end lost 1 base, and 4 bases lay between the germline ends. The CDR3 consists of 12 residues. Germline lookup yields CDR1 MNHEY and CDR2 SMNVEV (reference sequence). In DNA form, the CDR3 reads TGTGCCAGCAGTTCATTCCAAGAGACCCAGTACTTC. It specifies CASSSFQETQYF.

This clone was picked up a small number of times. The chain combines TRBV19 with TRBJ1-1; no firm D call. V lost 3 bases and J lost 11, with 13 bases in between. Germline values: CDR1 LNHDA, CDR2 SQIVND (reference sequence). This CDR3 spans 12 amino acids. The CDR3 sequence is CASSISGVRAFF. The CDR3 DNA follows: TGTGCCAGTAGTATCTCAGGCGTCAGGGCTTTCTTT. The full variable domain, in which reference TRBV19 and TRBJ1-1 provide the parts outside the CDR3, is DGGITQSPKYLFRKEGQNVTLSCEQNLNHDAMYWYRQDPGQGLRLIYYSQIVNDFQKGDIAEGYSVSREKKESFPLTVTSAQKNPTAFYLCASSISGVRAFFGQGTRLTVV.

The chain uses TRBV28 and TRBJ1-1, with a possible D match to TRBD1 (5 bases). From germline, CDR1 is MDHEN and CDR2 SYDVKM. The CDR3 covers 13 residues. Trimming took 7 bases from V and 4 from J, leaving 13 bases between them. CDR3 coding DNA: TGTGCCAGCATCGACAGTTTGGGCACTGAAGCTTTCTTT. Protein sequence: CASIDSLGTEAFF.

The V gene is TRBV5-1, the J gene TRBJ2-3, with a weak D call TRBD1 (5 bases). Germline CDR1 and CDR2: SGHRS and YFSETQ. The CDR3 is 16 residues long. Deletions cut 1 base from V and 3 bases from J, with 15 bases between. In nucleotides, the CDR3 is TGCGCCAGCAGCTTGAGGGCGCAGGGAAGGACAGATACGCAGTATTTT. Residues: CASSLRAQGRTDTQYF.

The chain links TRBV7-2 to TRBJ2-1, with a possible D match to TRBD1 (6 bases). This CDR3 has 14 residues. The germline V gene has CDR1 SGHTA and CDR2 FQGNSA. V was shortened by 4 bases and J by 3 bases, with 10 bases between the two germline ends. This chain's CDR3 is CASSSGGYYNEQFF. The CDR3 DNA reads as TGTGCCAGCAGCTCTGGGGGCTACTACAATGAGCAGTTCTTC.

The chain joins TRBV15 to TRBJ2-2, with TRBD1 matching 8 bases. J lost 7 bases, V lost 6 bases, and 7 bases had no gene match. This CDR3 contains 14 residues. Germline values: CDR1 LNHNV, CDR2 YYDKDF (reference sequence). Here the CDR3 DNA reads TGTGCCACCAGAGGGGACAGGAAGAACGGGGAGCTGTTTTTT. Residues: CATRGDRKNGELFF.

This rearrangement joins TRBV5-4 to TRBJ2-7, with a possible D match to TRBD2 (7 bases). The CDR3 extends over 14 amino acids. V was clipped by 3 bases and J by 4 bases, with 14 bases between them. Germline CDR1 is SGHNT and CDR2 is YYREEE (reference sequence). This CDR3 reads CASSWGGASYEQYF. CDR3 bases: TGTGCCAGCAGCTGGGGGGGGGCTTCGTACGAGCAGTACTTC.

This clone showed up just a few times. The chain uses TRBV18 and TRBJ1-1; TRBD1 aligns across 9 bases. CDR1 is KGHSH, CDR2 LQKENI, per germline. J was trimmed by 11 bases and V by 6 bases; bases with no gene match: 10. CDR3 length: 13 residues. The CDR3 is CASSSEHRGHAFF. CDR3 nucleotide sequence: TGTGCCAGCTCCAGCGAACACAGGGGGCATGCTTTCTTT.

The chain is built from TRBV9 and TRBJ2-1, with TRBD2 matching 7 bases. Germline V lookup: CDR1 SGDLS, CDR2 YYNGEE. This CDR3 has 15 residues. The V gene end was trimmed by 0 bases and the J gene end by 7 bases; junction bases not matched to a gene: 7. The CDR3 region has the DNA TGTGCCAGCAGCGTAGATCCGGGGGAGGGGAATGAGCAGTTCTTC. It codes for CASSVDPGEGNEQFF.

V gene TRBV18 combines with J gene TRBJ1-6; D gene unclear. Deletions cut 6 bases from V and 7 bases from J, with 13 bases between. This CDR3 region has 14 residues. CDR1 and CDR2 (germline): KGHSH, LQKENI. As DNA, the CDR3 is TGTGCCAGCTCGGCCCCCGAGGGAAATTCACCCCTCCACTTT. Translation: CASSAPEGNSPLHF.

This clone was observed once. This chain connects TRBV11-1 to TRBJ1-6, with a tentative D call TRBD1 (5 bases). Trimming left V 3 bases short and J 9 bases short, with 12 bases between. The CDR3 length is 14 residues. Germline V CDR1 and CDR2: SGHAT, FQDESV (reference sequence). CDR3 bases: TGTGCCAGCAGCTTCGGGGAGGGGAGTTCACCCCTCCACTTT. It codes for CASSFGEGSSPLHF.

The genes are TRBV2 and TRBJ2-2; 7 bases align to TRBD2. V dropped 4 bases and J dropped 7; count of bases not matched to a gene: 6. Per the germline V gene, CDR1 is SNHLY and CDR2 is FYNNEI. The CDR3 has 14 amino acids. The CDR3 reads CASSGEGKIGELFF. For the CDR3, the DNA is TGTGCCAGCAGTGGGGAGGGGAAAATCGGGGAGCTGTTTTTT.

The rearrangement joins TRBV6-4 to TRBJ1-5; 10 bases agree with TRBD1. CDR1 and CDR2 (germline): MRHNA, SNTAGT. The CDR3 is 17 residues long. J was trimmed by 0 bases and V by 7 bases; bases with no gene match: 9. The CDR3 loop is CASNRDRGLGSNQPQHF. The CDR3 coding sequence is TGTGCCAGCAACCGGGACAGGGGTTTAGGTAGCAATCAGCCCCAGCATTTT.

The CDR3 bases are TGTGCCAGCAGCCAAGATCGCGAGACTGAAGCTTTCTTT. This translates into CASSQDRETEAFF. The J gene is TRBJ1-1, the V gene TRBV14; no reliable D call. Trimming removed 0 bases from V and 5 bases from J, with 7 bases in between. The germline gives CDR1 SGHDN, CDR2 FVKESK. The CDR3 consists of 13 residues.

CDR3 in DNA: TGTGCCAGCAGTGACTTTACAGGGGCAGATACGCAGTATTTT. Protein product: CASSDFTGADTQYF. This chain uses TRBV6-4 with TRBJ2-3; 7 bases map to TRBD1. Germline V lookup: CDR1 MRHNA, CDR2 SNTAGT. J gave up 4 bases and V 1 base, and 2 bases lay outside the gene matches. This CDR3 has 14 amino acids.